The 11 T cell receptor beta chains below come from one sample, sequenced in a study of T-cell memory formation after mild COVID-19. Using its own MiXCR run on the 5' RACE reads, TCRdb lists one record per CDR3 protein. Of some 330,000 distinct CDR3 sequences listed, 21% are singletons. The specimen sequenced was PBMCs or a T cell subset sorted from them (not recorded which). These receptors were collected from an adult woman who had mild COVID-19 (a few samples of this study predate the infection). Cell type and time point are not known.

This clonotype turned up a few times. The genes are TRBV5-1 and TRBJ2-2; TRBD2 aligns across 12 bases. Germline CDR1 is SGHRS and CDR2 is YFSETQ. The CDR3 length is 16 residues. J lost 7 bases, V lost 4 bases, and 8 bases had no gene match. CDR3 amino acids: CASSPTSGSSSGELFF. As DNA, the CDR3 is TGCGCCAGCAGCCCGACTAGCGGGAGCTCGAGCGGGGAGCTGTTTTTT.

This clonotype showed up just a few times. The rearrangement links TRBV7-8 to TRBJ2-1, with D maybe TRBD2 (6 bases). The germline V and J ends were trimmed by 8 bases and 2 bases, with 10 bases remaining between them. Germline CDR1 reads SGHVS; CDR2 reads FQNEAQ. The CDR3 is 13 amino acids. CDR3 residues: CASLSGTYNEQFF. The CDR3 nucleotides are TGTGCCAGCCTTAGCGGTACCTACAATGAGCAGTTCTTC.

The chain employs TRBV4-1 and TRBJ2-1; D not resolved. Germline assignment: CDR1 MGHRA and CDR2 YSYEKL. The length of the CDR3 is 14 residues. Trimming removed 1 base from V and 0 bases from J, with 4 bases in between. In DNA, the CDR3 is TGCGCCAGCAGCCAAGGCAACTCCTACAATGAGCAGTTCTTC. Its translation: CASSQGNSYNEQFF.

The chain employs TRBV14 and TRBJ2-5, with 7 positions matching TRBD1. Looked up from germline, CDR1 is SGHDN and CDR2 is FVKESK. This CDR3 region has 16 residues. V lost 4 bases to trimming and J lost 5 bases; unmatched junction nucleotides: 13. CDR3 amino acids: CASSLAGTVRRETQYF. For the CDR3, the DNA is TGTGCCAGCAGCCTAGCCGGGACAGTTCGAAGGGAGACCCAGTACTTC. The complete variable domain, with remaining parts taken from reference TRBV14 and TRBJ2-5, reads EAGVTQFPSHSVIEKGQTVTLRCDPISGHDNLYWYRRVMGKEIKFLLHFVKESKQDESGMPNNRFLAERTGGTYSTLKVQPAELEDSGVYFCASSLAGTVRRETQYFGPGTRLLVL.

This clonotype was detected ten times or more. The DNA for the CDR3 is TGCGCCAGCAGAACGGGGAATACCTACAATGAGCAGTTCTTC. This gives the protein CASRTGNTYNEQFF. The V and J genes are TRBV5-1 and TRBJ2-1; D possibly corresponds to TRBD2 (5 bases). Germline-derived CDR1 and CDR2 are SGHRS and YFSETQ. The CDR3 contains 14 residues. V lost 5 bases to trimming and J lost 2 bases, with 11 bases between them. Using reference TRBV5-1 and TRBJ2-1 for the parts outside the CDR3, the full variable domain is KAGVTQTPRYLIKTRGQQVTLSCSPISGHRSVSWYQQTPGQGLQFLFEYFSETQRNKGNFPGRFSGRQFSNSRSEMNVSTLELGDSALYLCASRTGNTYNEQFFGPGTRLTVL.

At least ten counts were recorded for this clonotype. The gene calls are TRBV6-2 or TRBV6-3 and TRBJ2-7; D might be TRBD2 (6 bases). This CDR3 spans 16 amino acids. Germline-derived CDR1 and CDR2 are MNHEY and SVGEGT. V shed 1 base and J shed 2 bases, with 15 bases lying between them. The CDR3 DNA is TGTGCCAGCAGTTACTACATCCGGGAGATACCCTACGAGCAGTACTTC. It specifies CASSYYIREIPYEQYF.

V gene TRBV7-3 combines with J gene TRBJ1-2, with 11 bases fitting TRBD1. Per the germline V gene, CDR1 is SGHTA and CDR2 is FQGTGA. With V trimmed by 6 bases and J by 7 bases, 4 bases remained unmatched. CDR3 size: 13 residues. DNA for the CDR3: TGTGCCAGCAGTCGTGGACAGGGGGCTGGCTACACCTTC. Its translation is CASSRGQGAGYTF.

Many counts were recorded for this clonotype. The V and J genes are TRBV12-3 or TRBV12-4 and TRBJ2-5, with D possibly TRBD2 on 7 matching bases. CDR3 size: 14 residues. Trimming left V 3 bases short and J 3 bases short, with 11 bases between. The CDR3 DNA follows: TGTGCCAGCAGTTTGTCGGGGGGCAAAGAGACCCAGTACTTC. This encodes CASSLSGGKETQYF.

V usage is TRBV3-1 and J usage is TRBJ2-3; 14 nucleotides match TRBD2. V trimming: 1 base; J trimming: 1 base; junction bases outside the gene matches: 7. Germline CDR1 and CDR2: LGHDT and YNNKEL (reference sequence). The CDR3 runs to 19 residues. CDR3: CASSQGLAGGLGGTDTQYF. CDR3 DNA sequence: TGTGCCAGCAGCCAAGGACTAGCGGGGGGGCTAGGTGGCACAGATACGCAGTATTTT.

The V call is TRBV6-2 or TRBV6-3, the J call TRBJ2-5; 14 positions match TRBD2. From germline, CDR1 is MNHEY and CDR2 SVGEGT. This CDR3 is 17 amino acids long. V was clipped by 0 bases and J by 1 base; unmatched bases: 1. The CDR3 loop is CASSYSTSGRAQETQYF. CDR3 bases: TGTGCCAGCAGTTACTCGACTAGCGGGAGGGCCCAAGAGACCCAGTACTTC.

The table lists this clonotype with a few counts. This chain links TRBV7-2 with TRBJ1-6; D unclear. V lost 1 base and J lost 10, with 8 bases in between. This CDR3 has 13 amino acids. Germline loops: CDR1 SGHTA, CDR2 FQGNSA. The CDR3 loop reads CASSLESGSPLHF. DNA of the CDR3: TGTGCCAGCAGCTTAGAGAGTGGGTCACCCCTCCACTTT.